Below are 32 T cell receptor beta chains sequenced from a single sample in a study of blood T cell repertoires in COVID-19. Some clones are missing from TCRdb's copy, which holds only in-frame ones; the method was immunoSEQ multiplex PCR. The data contain more than 65,000 clones, approximately 82% of them singletons. Input material: peripheral blood. All receptors come from a woman aged 50 to 65 with acute or convalescent COVID-19.

The J gene is TRBJ2-1, the V gene TRBV4-2, with D possibly being TRBD1 (5 bases). CDR1 and CDR2 (germline): LGHNA, YNFKEQ. CDR3 size: 14 residues. V was clipped by 0 bases and J by 2 bases, with 5 bases between them. The CDR3 region has the DNA TGTGCCAGCAGCCAAGAGACAGCCTACAATGAGCAGTTCTTC. Translated: CASSQETAYNEQFF.

This chain links TRBV12-3 or TRBV12-4 with TRBJ2-7; perhaps TRBD1 as D (6 bases). Trimming shortened V by 6 bases and J by 5 bases, and 11 bases separated the two germline ends. The CDR3 is 12 amino acids. The CDR3 DNA follows: TGTGCCAGCAGAGGCAGGGGCCACGAGCAGTACTTC. This sequence encodes CASRGRGHEQYF.

Here the CDR3 reads CASSSPGLALYEQYF. In DNA form, the CDR3 reads TGTGCCAGCAGTTCACCGGGACTAGCGCTTTACGAGCAGTACTTC. The chain uses TRBV6-2 or TRBV6-3 and TRBJ2-7; 10 nucleotides line up with TRBD2. Trimming cost V 4 bases and J 4 bases; bases outside gene matches: 7. Germline V gene sequence: CDR1 MNHEY, CDR2 SVGEGT. The CDR3 spans 15 residues.

This clone has more than one count but fewer than ten. V usage is TRBV29-1 and J usage is TRBJ1-5, with 8 bases fitting TRBD1. V shed 5 bases, J shed 0 bases, and the junction held 12 bases outside the gene matches. This CDR3 region has 17 residues. The germline CDR1 and CDR2 sequences are SQVTM and ANQGSEA. In nucleotides, the CDR3 is TGCAGCGTTCTTCTGGGGACAGGACCATATAGCAATCAGCCCCAGCATTTT. The encoded protein is CSVLLGTGPYSNQPQHF.

The chain joins TRBV5-4 to TRBJ2-1; 8 nucleotides match TRBD1. The CDR3 is made up of 17 amino acids. Germline V gene data show CDR1 as SGHNT and CDR2 as YYREEE (reference sequence). Losses at the gene ends were 4 bases for V and 5 bases for J; bases not matched to a gene: 14. CDR3 bases: TGTGCCAGCAGCCTTAATCTTGGCACAGGGGGAGACAATGAGCAGTTCTTC. Its protein product is CASSLNLGTGGDNEQFF.

This chain joins TRBV7-3 and TRBJ2-1; 8 bases are shared with TRBD1. This CDR3 spans 15 amino acids. Germline CDR1 is SGHTA and CDR2 is FQGTGA. The trim removed 5 bases at V and 8 bases at J, leaving 11 bases unmatched. In DNA form, the CDR3 reads TGTGCCAGCAGCGCCACAGGGGGTTCCTATGATGAGCAGTTCTTC. Residues: CASSATGGSYDEQFF.

CDR3 nucleotide sequence: TGTGCCAGCAGTGTTGTAGCGCCAACTAATGAAAAACTGTTTTTT. Its protein is CASSVVAPTNEKLFF. The chain joins TRBV25-1 to TRBJ1-4; D uncertain. The CDR3 length is 15 residues. V lost 4 bases to trimming and J lost 0 bases, with 9 bases between them. Germline CDR1 MGHDK, CDR2 SYGVNS.

This sequence joins TRBV29-1 and TRBJ2-1; possible D gene TRBD1, 7 bases. The CDR3 runs to 14 residues. From germline, CDR1 is SQVTM and CDR2 ANQGSEA. V lost 6 bases and J lost 7, with 19 bases in between. CDR3 bases: TGCAGCGTAATACAGGGGACTTCTCGGAATGAGCAGTTCTTC. Amino acid sequence: CSVIQGTSRNEQFF.

This clone was seen a handful of times. This chain connects TRBV19 to TRBJ2-3; 8 bases map to TRBD2. V was pared by 6 bases and J by 1 base, with 3 bases of the junction left unmatched. CDR3 length: 14 residues. Germline values: CDR1 LNHDA, CDR2 SQIVND (reference sequence). The CDR3 DNA reads as TGTGCCAGTAGGCCAGCGGGAGGCACAGATACGCAGTATTTT. Its translation: CASRPAGGTDTQYF.

This clone was detected only a few times. The chain couples TRBV27 to TRBJ2-7, with D maybe TRBD2 (6 bases). CDR1 is MNHEY, CDR2 SMNVEV, per germline (reference sequence). This CDR3 contains 12 residues. The V gene lost 6 bases and the J gene lost 3 bases, with 9 bases spanning the gap. CDR3 sequence reads: CASREGFYEQYF. The CDR3 nucleotides are TGTGCCAGCAGGGAGGGGTTCTACGAGCAGTACTTC.

J is TRBJ2-6 and V is TRBV3-1 (or the pseudogene TRBV3-2); 8 bases map to TRBD1. The CDR3 contains 16 residues. Germline trimming cut 4 bases from V and 3 bases from J; bases unmatched to any gene: 5. The V gene's germline CDR1 is LGHDT and CDR2 YNNKEL (reference sequence). The CDR3 loop reads CASSPRTGIGANVLTF. The CDR3 DNA reads TGTGCCAGCAGCCCAAGGACAGGGATTGGGGCCAACGTCCTGACTTTC.

J is TRBJ1-2 and V is TRBV5-5, with D possibly being TRBD1 (6 bases). This CDR3 is 14 amino acids long. V gave up 4 bases and J gave up 1 base, with 11 bases separating them. Germline CDR1 SGHKS, CDR2 YYEKEE (reference sequence). CDR3 sequence reads: CASSTDSSNYGYTF. Here the CDR3 DNA reads TGTGCCAGCAGCACGGACAGTAGTAACTATGGCTACACCTTC.

The rearrangement joins TRBV21-1 to TRBJ1-3; TRBD1 was called by the table and not checked on the DNA. TRBV21-1 represents a pseudogene. CDR3 length equals 22 residues. The CDR3 nucleotides read TGTGCCAGCAGCAAAAGGATGCCAGATGGAATTATCGGACAGCTCTGTGGAAACACCATATATTTT. Its translation: CASSKRMPDGIIGQLCGNTIYF.

V is TRBV7-3 and J is TRBJ2-1; D possibly corresponds to TRBD2 (5 bases). CDR1 is SGHTA, CDR2 FQGTGA, per germline. V was trimmed by 5 bases and J by 3 bases, leaving 14 bases between them. This CDR3 region has 15 residues. The CDR3 sequence is CASSPGRRVYNEQFF. The DNA of the CDR3 is TGTGCCAGCAGCCCCGGCCGGCGGGTCTACAATGAGCAGTTCTTC.

This clone is a singleton in its sample. The rearrangement uses TRBV4-2 and TRBJ2-1, with D tentatively TRBD1 (7 bases). The CDR3 is made up of 19 amino acids. V gave up 0 bases and J gave up 5 bases, with 23 bases separating them. Germline V gene lookup returns CDR1 LGHNA and CDR2 YNFKEQ. The CDR3 DNA reads as TGTGCCAGCAGCCAAGATCGGTCTGAGGGGGCGGGACTGGACAATGAGCAGTTCTTC. The encoded protein is CASSQDRSEGAGLDNEQFF.

The J gene is TRBJ2-7, the V gene TRBV21-1; the tabulated D call, TRBD1, remains unverified against the DNA. TRBV21-1 is listed as a pseudogene. This CDR3 has 15 amino acids. The CDR3 is CASRLRDRNLYEQYF. The DNA of the CDR3 is TGTGCCAGCAGGCTAAGGGACAGGAATCTTTACGAGCAGTACTTC.

V is TRBV18 and J is TRBJ2-7; the match to TRBD1 covers 7 bases. This CDR3 is built from 14 residues. Germline V gene sequence: CDR1 KGHSH, CDR2 LQKENI. V was clipped by 3 bases and J by 2 bases; unmatched bases: 4. The CDR3 is CASSPGQYTYEQYF. The CDR3 nucleotides are TGTGCCAGCTCACCGGGACAGTACACCTACGAGCAGTACTTC.

This chain links TRBV19 with TRBJ1-5; the D gene is possibly TRBD1 (5 bases). This CDR3 region has 15 residues. Germline V CDR1 and CDR2: LNHDA, SQIVND (reference sequence). V was trimmed by 0 bases and J by 6 bases, leaving 12 bases between them. CDR3 sequence reads: CASSIDRATGQPQHF. CDR3 in DNA: TGTGCCAGTAGTATAGACAGGGCGACGGGTCAGCCCCAGCATTTT.

The rearrangement joins TRBV11-1 to TRBJ1-1; D might be TRBD1 (6 bases). Germline V lookup: CDR1 SGHAT, CDR2 FQDESV (reference sequence). The CDR3 runs 13 residues. V gave up 4 bases and J gave up 7 bases, with 13 bases separating them. The CDR3, as DNA: TGTGCCAGCAGCTCTACCAGGACAGATGAAGCTTTCTTT. Translated: CASSSTRTDEAFF.

The chain recombines TRBV27 with TRBJ2-3; no firm D call. The CDR3 is made up of 13 amino acids. V was clipped by 6 bases and J by 0 bases, with 7 bases between them. Per the germline V gene, CDR1 is MNHEY and CDR2 is SMNVEV (reference sequence). The DNA of the CDR3 is TGTGCCAGCAGCCGCGCCAGCACAGATACGCAGTATTTT. Translating gives CASSRASTDTQYF.

This clone occurred a few times. This chain connects TRBV7-9 to TRBJ2-1; 12 nucleotides match TRBD2. Germline V gene sequence: CDR1 SEHNR, CDR2 FQNEAQ (reference sequence). The V segment lost 3 bases and the J segment 7 bases; nucleotides outside the gene matches: 4. The length of the CDR3 is 15 residues. CDR3 in DNA: TGTGCCAGCAGCTTTCTAGCGGGAGGGGGTAATGAGCAGTTCTTC. Amino acids: CASSFLAGGGNEQFF.

This clone was detected only once. V and J are TRBV4-2 and TRBJ1-5; D unclear. Germline CDR1 reads LGHNA; CDR2 reads YNFKEQ. Trimming took 0 bases from V and 4 from J, leaving 10 bases between them. This CDR3 region has 15 residues. The CDR3 reads CASSQDPNGNQPQHF. As DNA, the CDR3 is TGTGCCAGCAGCCAAGATCCCAACGGGAATCAGCCCCAGCATTTT.

The J gene is TRBJ2-7, the V gene TRBV6-5; 8 bases align to TRBD2. In germline, CDR1 is MNHEY, CDR2 SVGAGI. The CDR3 covers 15 residues. V was pared by 4 bases and J by 5 bases, with 10 bases of the junction left unmatched. In DNA form, the CDR3 reads TGTGCCAGCAGTTCCCCGAGCGGGAGAAGGAACGAGCAGTACTTC. This gives the protein CASSSPSGRRNEQYF.

V and J are TRBV29-1 and TRBJ2-7; D is uncertain. The CDR3 has 11 residues. Per germline, CDR1 SQVTM and CDR2 ANQGSEA. CDR3 protein: CIALRSYEQYF. Written as DNA, the CDR3 is TGCATAGCCCTTCGCTCCTACGAGCAGTACTTC.

Only one count was recorded for this clone. The chain is built from TRBV7-2 and TRBJ2-2; TRBD2 aligns across 14 bases. Germline CDR1 SGHTA, CDR2 FQGNSA. The V segment lost 5 bases and the J segment 1 base; nucleotides outside the gene matches: 6. The CDR3 totals 18 residues. CDR3 sequence reads: CASSPRTSGGMNTGELFF. The DNA for the CDR3 is TGTGCCAGCAGCCCCAGGACTAGCGGGGGGATGAACACCGGGGAGCTGTTTTTT.

The chain couples TRBV10-3 to TRBJ2-1; TRBD1 matches 7 bases. Germline loops: CDR1 ENHRY, CDR2 SYGVKD. The V gene end was trimmed by 5 bases and the J gene end by 7 bases; junction bases not matched to a gene: 5. The CDR3 extends over 13 amino acids. Here the CDR3 DNA reads TGTGCCATCAGTCCCGGGACAGCGAATGAGCAGTTCTTC. Translation gives CAISPGTANEQFF.

The chain employs TRBV4-2 and TRBJ1-2, with D perhaps TRBD1 (6 bases). CDR3 length equals 16 residues. CDR1 LGHNA and CDR2 YNFKEQ come from the germline V gene. V was shortened by 2 bases and J by 8 bases, with 21 bases between the two germline ends. The CDR3 DNA is TGTGCCAGCAGCCAAACGGGGGGCAGCCCGACAGGAGGCTACACCTTC. This gives the protein CASSQTGGSPTGGYTF.

This clone was seen more than once but under ten times. The V call is TRBV6-2 or TRBV6-3, the J call TRBJ2-5; TRBD2 aligns across 12 bases. V gave up 0 bases and J gave up 8 bases; unmatched junction bases: 7. CDR1 is MNHEY, CDR2 SVGEGT, per germline. This CDR3 is 16 amino acids long. CDR3 in amino acids: CASSYSGLAGGHTQYF. The CDR3 DNA follows: TGTGCCAGCAGTTACTCGGGCCTAGCGGGAGGGCACACCCAGTACTTC.

The CDR3 spells CAWSTETEAFF. The CDR3 DNA reads as TGTGCCTGGAGTACCGAGACTGAAGCTTTCTTT. J is TRBJ1-1 and V is TRBV30; no reliable D call. Germline V gene lookup returns CDR1 GTSNPN and CDR2 SVGIG (reference sequence). CDR3 length: 11 amino acids. Deletions cut 2 bases from V and 5 bases from J, with 6 bases between.

The rearrangement uses TRBV2 and TRBJ2-3, with 12 bases identical to TRBD2. CDR3 length equals 14 residues. The germline gives CDR1 SNHLY, CDR2 FYNNEI. V lost 5 bases, J lost 6 bases, and 3 bases stayed unmatched. CDR3 loop: CASSLLAGGDTQYF. In DNA, the CDR3 is TGTGCCAGCAGTTTACTAGCGGGAGGCGATACGCAGTATTTT.

V gene TRBV2 combines with J gene TRBJ1-2, with D hard to call. V gave up 8 bases and J gave up 7 bases, with 17 bases separating them. The V gene's germline CDR1 is SNHLY and CDR2 FYNNEI. CDR3 length: 13 amino acids. CDR3 bases: TGTGCCAGCGTCCTGGGCGGGCTAGGTGGCTACACCTTC. Encoded protein: CASVLGGLGGYTF.

The rearrangement joins TRBV27 to TRBJ2-7; no firm D call. V dropped 4 bases and J dropped 2 bases, with 9 bases sitting between them. This CDR3 region has 13 residues. CDR1 is MNHEY, CDR2 SMNVEV, per germline (reference sequence). CDR3 residues: CASSSGSTYEQYF. Here the CDR3 DNA reads TGTGCCAGCAGTTCCGGGTCCACCTACGAGCAGTACTTC.